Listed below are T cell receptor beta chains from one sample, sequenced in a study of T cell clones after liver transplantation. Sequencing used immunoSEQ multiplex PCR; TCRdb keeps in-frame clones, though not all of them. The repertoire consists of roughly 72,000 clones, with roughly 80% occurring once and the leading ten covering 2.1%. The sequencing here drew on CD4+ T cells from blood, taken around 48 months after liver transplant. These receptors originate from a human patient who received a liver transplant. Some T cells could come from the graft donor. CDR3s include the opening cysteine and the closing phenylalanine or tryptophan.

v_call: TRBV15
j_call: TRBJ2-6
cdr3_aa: CATSRDGGANVLTF

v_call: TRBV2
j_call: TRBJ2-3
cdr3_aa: CASRFEGGGPTDTQYF

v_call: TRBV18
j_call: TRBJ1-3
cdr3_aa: CASSPSADPTRKGGNTIYF

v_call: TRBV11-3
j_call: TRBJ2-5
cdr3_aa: CASRSTGEETQYF

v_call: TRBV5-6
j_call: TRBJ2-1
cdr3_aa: CASSFVWGEQFF

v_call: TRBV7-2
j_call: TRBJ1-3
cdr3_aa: CASSREVGNTIYF

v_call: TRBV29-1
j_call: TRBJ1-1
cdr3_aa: CSVGSGNRNTEAFF

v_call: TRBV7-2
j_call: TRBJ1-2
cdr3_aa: CASSSTRTGTYGYTF

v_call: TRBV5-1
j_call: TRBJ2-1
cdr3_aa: CASSGGQGAYNEQFF

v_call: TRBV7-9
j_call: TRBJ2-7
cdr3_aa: CASSLAGIYEQYF

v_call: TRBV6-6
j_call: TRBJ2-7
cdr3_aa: CASSQQGAYEQYF

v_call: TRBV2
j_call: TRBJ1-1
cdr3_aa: CASSEWAGNTEAFF

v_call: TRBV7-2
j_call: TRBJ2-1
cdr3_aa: CASSLASGGYNEQFF

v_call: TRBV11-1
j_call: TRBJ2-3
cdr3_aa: CASSRGLTSLGTDTQYF

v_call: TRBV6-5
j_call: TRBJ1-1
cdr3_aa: CASSRTMRPHAEAFF

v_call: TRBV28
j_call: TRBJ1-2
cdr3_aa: CASSFFQGLDGYTF

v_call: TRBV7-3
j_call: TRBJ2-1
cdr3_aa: CASSLSPSEYNEQFF

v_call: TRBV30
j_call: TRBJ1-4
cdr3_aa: CAWRGAGAEKLFF